The 14 T cell receptor beta chains below were found in one sample sequenced in a study of cytomegalovirus exposure and HLA in healthy donors. The PCR ran on 60 Vbeta and 13 Jbeta primers. TCRdb keeps only in-frame clones here, not all; method: immunoSEQ multiplex PCR. There are roughly 140,000 clones in the sample; approximately 79% occur only once, and roughly 0.68% lies in the top ten. Sequencing was performed on PBMCs. Receptors originate from a male donor in good health and CMV-seronegative.

The rearrangement uses TRBV11-2 and TRBJ1-3, with D perhaps TRBD1 (5 bases). The germline V gene has CDR1 SGHAT and CDR2 FQNNGV. V lost 7 bases and J lost 7, with 17 bases in between. This CDR3 contains 14 residues. The CDR3 is CASTTGPRGNTIYF. Here the CDR3 DNA reads TGTGCCAGCACTACCGGGCCTCGGGGGAACACCATATATTTT.

CDR3 nucleotide sequence: TGTGCCAGCAGGACAGGGGTGAACACTGAAGCTTTCTTT. Translating gives CASRTGVNTEAFF. The J gene is TRBJ1-1, the V gene TRBV6-1, with 8 positions matching TRBD1. The CDR3 extends over 13 amino acids. Germline trimming cut 6 bases from V and 0 bases from J; bases unmatched to any gene: 0. Germline V gene data show CDR1 as MNHNS and CDR2 as SASEGT.

This clone was detected once. The chain joins TRBV5-4 to TRBJ2-4; D possibly corresponds to TRBD1 (6 bases). The CDR3 totals 16 residues. Germline V gene sequence: CDR1 SGHNT, CDR2 YYREEE (reference sequence). Trimming took off 2 bases at V and 3 bases at J, with 15 bases between the two ends. CDR3 in DNA: TGTGCCAGCAGCTTCGGACAGATCCCGAGCAAAAACATTCAGTACTTC. It codes for CASSFGQIPSKNIQYF.

This chain links TRBV10-3 with TRBJ1-2; D is unresolved. Deletions cut 6 bases from V and 3 bases from J, with 17 bases between. Germline V gene lookup returns CDR1 ENHRY and CDR2 SYGVKD. The CDR3 covers 15 residues. CDR3 sequence reads: CAISALKWSDYGYTF. The CDR3 DNA reads as TGTGCCATCAGCGCACTCAAATGGAGTGACTATGGCTACACCTTC.

This rearrangement joins TRBV11-2 to TRBJ2-2; D is perhaps TRBD1 (6 bases). Germline V lookup: CDR1 SGHAT, CDR2 FQNNGV. CDR3 length: 17 residues. Trimming took off 1 base at V and 5 bases at J, with 17 bases between the two ends. The CDR3 protein is CASSLVTGGRETGELFF. For the CDR3, the DNA is TGTGCCAGCAGCTTAGTGACAGGAGGCCGAGAGACCGGGGAGCTGTTTTTT.

V and J are TRBV5-6 and TRBJ1-1, with TRBD1 matching 9 bases. The CDR3 runs 15 residues. Per germline, CDR1 SGHDT and CDR2 YYEEEE. V trimming: 6 bases; J trimming: 3 bases; junction bases outside the gene matches: 9. The CDR3 sequence is CASTLLGQGYTEAFF. The CDR3 DNA reads TGTGCCAGCACCCTATTGGGACAGGGCTACACTGAAGCTTTCTTT. The full variable domain, rest sourced from reference TRBV5-6 and TRBJ1-1, is DAGVTQSPTHLIKTRGQQVTLRCSPKSGHDTVSWYQQALGQGPQFIFQYYEEEERQRGNFPDRFSGHQFPNYSSELNVNALLLGDSALYLCASTLLGQGYTEAFFGQGTRLTVV.

The gene calls are TRBV11-2 and TRBJ1-2; 8 bases map to TRBD1. Germline assignment: CDR1 SGHAT and CDR2 FQNNGV. The CDR3 length is 15 residues. The junction had 4 bases not matched to a gene; V was cut back by 2 bases and J by 2 bases. CDR3 protein: CASSLLQGVNYGYTF. In DNA form, the CDR3 reads TGTGCCAGCAGCTTATTACAGGGGGTCAACTATGGCTACACCTTC.

This chain connects TRBV5-1 to TRBJ2-5, with a weak D call TRBD2 (5 bases). CDR1 is SGHRS and CDR2 is YFSETQ in the germline V gene. The length of the CDR3 is 15 residues. The germline V and J ends were trimmed by 0 bases and 2 bases, with 11 bases remaining between them. The CDR3 spells CASSLAGTRQETQYF. In DNA, the CDR3 is TGCGCCAGCAGCTTGGCTGGCACTAGACAAGAGACCCAGTACTTC.

This chain joins TRBV7-3 and TRBJ2-3; 9 bases are shared with TRBD2. Germline values: CDR1 SGHTA, CDR2 FQGTGA. CDR3 size: 18 residues. The ends lost 3 bases at V and 6 bases at J; junction bases unmatched: 16. CDR3 nucleotides: TGTGCCAGCAGCTTTCAGCCGGGACTAGCTAAGGGGAGGGATACGCAGTATTTT. This codes for CASSFQPGLAKGRDTQYF.

The chain carries TRBV18 and TRBJ2-2; 7 bases line up with TRBD2. Germline CDR1 KGHSH, CDR2 LQKENI. Losses at the gene ends were 3 bases for V and 0 bases for J; bases not matched to a gene: 7. This CDR3 has 17 residues. CDR3 nucleotides: TGTGCCAGCTCACCCTTGGGGGGGACCGCGAACACCGGGGAGCTGTTTTTT. It is translated as CASSPLGGTANTGELFF.

This chain joins TRBV4-1 and TRBJ2-5; the D gene is possibly TRBD2 (5 bases). The closer fit of TRBJ2-7 to the DNA end suggests the J call may be wrong. Germline CDR1 is MGHRA and CDR2 is YSYEKL. The CDR3 runs 13 residues. CDR3 sequence reads: CASSQDRGYEQYF. In DNA, the CDR3 is TGCGCCAGCAGCCAAGACCGGGGTTACGAGCAGTACTTC.

The J gene is TRBJ2-5, the V gene TRBV2, with D perhaps TRBD1 (5 bases). The CDR3 has 14 amino acids. Germline CDR1 SNHLY, CDR2 FYNNEI. The V end lost 6 bases, the J end lost 5 bases, and 16 bases lay between the germline ends. The CDR3 spells CASSPDRRRETQYF. The DNA of the CDR3 is TGTGCCAGCAGCCCCGACAGACGCAGGGAGACCCAGTACTTC.

The chain couples TRBV5-1 to TRBJ2-1, with D unclear. Germline CDR1 and CDR2: SGHRS and YFSETQ. Trimming left V 0 bases short and J 2 bases short, with 9 bases between. The CDR3 has 15 residues. CDR3 sequence: CASSLVRGTYNEQFF. Here the CDR3 DNA reads TGCGCCAGCAGCTTGGTTCGCGGTACCTACAATGAGCAGTTCTTC.

This rearrangement joins TRBV12-5 to TRBJ2-7; no firm D call. This CDR3 contains 12 residues. Germline CDR1 is LGHNT and CDR2 is FRNRAP. Trimming removed 2 bases at V and 4 bases at J, with 6 bases between. The CDR3 loop reads CASGLLRYEQYF. The CDR3 DNA follows: TGTGCTAGTGGTTTGTTGAGGTACGAGCAGTACTTC.